The entry that follows covers one TCR beta chain sequence. Amplification of TCR beta used genomic DNA extracted from peripheral blood. Multiplex touch-down PCR with TRB-A/B primers amplified rearranged V-D-J TRB sequences. TCRdb reprocessed the multiplex PCR reads with MiXCR, giving one entry per CDR3 protein. The sample has 9,500 or so distinct CDR3 sequences; 25% to 30% are singletons. This specimen belongs to a study of T cell repertoires in aging, cancer and after chemotherapy. Unmatched junction bases numbered 10, after V lost 3 bases and J lost 6 bases. Germline lookup yields CDR1 SGHRS and CDR2 YFSETQ. CDR3 size: 15 residues.

V gene TRBV5-1 combines with J gene TRBJ2-3, with 7 bases aligning to TRBD2. This TCR was recovered from a human donor in good health. Material for sequencing was blood. CDR3 loop: CASSWTGGTEDTQYF. CDR3 nucleotides: TGCGCCAGCAGCTGGACCGGGGGGACGGAGGATACGCAGTATTTT.